The 15 T cell receptor beta chains below all came from one sample that was sequenced in a study of cytomegalovirus exposure and HLA in healthy donors. The repertoire was sequenced with immunoSEQ multiplex PCR; TCRdb's copy has only in-frame clones and lacks some. Here the sample spans over 100,000 clones, roughly 90% being singletons. Source material: PBMCs. These receptors came from a woman between 18 and 29 years old in good health and CMV-seronegative.

J is TRBJ1-3 and V is TRBV11-2; D may be TRBD1 (6 bases). Germline CDR1 SGHAT, CDR2 FQNNGV. Trimming pared 3 bases from V and 0 bases from J, leaving 15 bases between. This CDR3 spans 17 amino acids. CDR3 in DNA: TGTGCCAGCAGCTTTACGGGGGGGGCAGGCTCTGGAAACACCATATATTTT. It is translated as CASSFTGGAGSGNTIYF.

This clone came up once. The chain uses TRBV15 and TRBJ2-5, with D possibly TRBD2 on 5 matching bases. Trimming stripped 0 bases from V and 5 bases from J, with 10 bases between. CDR3 length: 14 amino acids. Germline V gene data show CDR1 as LNHNV and CDR2 as YYDKDF (reference sequence). CDR3 amino acids: CATSRDRAAETQYF. In DNA, the CDR3 is TGTGCCACCAGCAGAGATCGAGCGGCGGAGACCCAGTACTTC. The whole variable domain, remainder taken from reference TRBV15 and TRBJ2-5, is DAMVIQNPRYQVTQFGKPVTLSCSQTLNHNVMYWYQQKSSQAPKLLFHYYDKDFNNEADTPDNFQSRRPNTSFCFLDIRSPGLGDTAMYLCATSRDRAAETQYFGPGTRLLVL.

This chain links TRBV5-6 with TRBJ2-5; 10 nucleotides align to TRBD1. The J call may be incorrect, as the DNA end agrees better with TRBJ2-7. CDR1 SGHDT and CDR2 YYEEEE come from the germline V gene. The CDR3 runs to 15 residues. The CDR3 DNA reads TGTGCCAGCAGCCCGGGGGGACAGGGGACCTACGAGCAGTACTTC. This sequence encodes CASSPGGQGTYEQYF.

CDR3 protein: CASSGQALEAFF. As DNA, the CDR3 is TGTGCCAGCAGCGGACAGGCCCTTGAAGCTTTCTTT. The chain has TRBV2 and TRBJ1-1, with 7 positions matching TRBD1. This CDR3 is 12 amino acids long. Germline V gene data show CDR1 as SNHLY and CDR2 as FYNNEI. V shed 6 bases, J shed 7 bases, and the junction held 5 bases outside the gene matches. Using reference TRBV2 and TRBJ1-1 for the parts outside the CDR3, the full variable domain is EPEVTQTPSHQVTQMGQEVILRCVPISNHLYFYWYRQILGQKVEFLVSFYNNEISEKSEIFDDQFSVERPDGSNFTLKIRSTKLEDSAMYFCASSGQALEAFFGQGTRLTVV.

V is TRBV4-1 and J is TRBJ2-5; the D is unclear. Germline V gene lookup returns CDR1 MGHRA and CDR2 YSYEKL. V lost 0 bases and J 4 bases, leaving 3 bases between the germline ends. This CDR3 has 12 residues. CDR3 sequence reads: CASSQDLETQYF. The CDR3 DNA follows: TGCGCCAGCAGCCAAGATCTAGAGACCCAGTACTTC.

V is TRBV6-5 and J is TRBJ2-1; D is uncertain. The V gene lost 5 bases and the J gene lost 5 bases, with 7 bases spanning the gap. CDR3 length equals 12 residues. Germline CDR1 reads MNHEY; CDR2 reads SVGAGI. CDR3 coding DNA: TGTGCCAGCAGTCGCGCCCACAATGAGCAGTTCTTC. Protein sequence: CASSRAHNEQFF.

This sequence joins TRBV5-1 and TRBJ2-7; the match to TRBD1 covers 9 bases. The CDR3 contains 15 residues. From germline, CDR1 is SGHRS and CDR2 YFSETQ. Trimming at V came to 4 bases and at J to 3 bases, leaving 8 bases not matched to a gene. CDR3 residues: CASSTRQGVRYEQYF. CDR3 DNA sequence: TGCGCCAGCAGCACCCGACAGGGGGTTCGCTACGAGCAGTACTTC.

This rearrangement joins TRBV18 to TRBJ1-3, with TRBD1 identical over 9 bases. Germline lookup yields CDR1 KGHSH and CDR2 LQKENI. The CDR3 is made up of 15 amino acids. Trimming at V came to 3 bases and at J to 3 bases, leaving 3 bases not matched to a gene. CDR3 in amino acids: CASSPGQGGGNTIYF. CDR3 coding DNA: TGTGCCAGCTCACCGGGACAGGGAGGTGGAAACACCATATATTTT. Variable domain in full (rest from reference TRBV18 and TRBJ1-3): NAGVMQNPRHLVRRRGQEARLRCSPMKGHSHVYWYRQLPEEGLKFMVYLQKENIIDESGMPKERFSAEFPKEGPSILRIQQVVRGDSAAYFCASSPGQGGGNTIYFGEGSWLTVV.

The chain employs TRBV11-2 and TRBJ2-7; possibly TRBD2 for D (6 bases). The V end lost 0 bases, the J end lost 3 bases, and 12 bases lay between the germline ends. CDR1 is SGHAT and CDR2 is FQNNGV in the germline V gene. The length of the CDR3 is 15 residues. CDR3 bases: TGTGCCAGCAGCTTAGATCTGGGGGAGGTCTACGAGCAGTACTTC. Amino acid sequence: CASSLDLGEVYEQYF.

The V and J genes are TRBV5-4 and TRBJ1-2; tentatively, D is TRBD1 (5 bases). Germline V gene sequence: CDR1 SGHNT, CDR2 YYREEE (reference sequence). V was shortened by 4 bases and J by 3 bases, with 13 bases between the two germline ends. The CDR3 is 14 residues long. The CDR3 sequence is CASSRGIVDYGYTF. The CDR3 nucleotides are TGTGCCAGCAGCCGGGGGATCGTAGACTATGGCTACACCTTC.

The V call is TRBV15, the J call TRBJ2-5; TRBD2 agrees at 9 bases. V gave up 5 bases and J gave up 2 bases; unmatched junction bases: 12. Germline CDR1 is LNHNV and CDR2 is YYDKDF (reference sequence). This CDR3 comprises 17 residues. In DNA form, the CDR3 reads TGTGCCACCAGCGGGCTCCTAGCGGGACTCCCGCAAGAGACCCAGTACTTC. It translates to CATSGLLAGLPQETQYF. The full variable domain, in which reference TRBV15 and TRBJ2-5 provide the parts outside the CDR3, is DAMVIQNPRYQVTQFGKPVTLSCSQTLNHNVMYWYQQKSSQAPKLLFHYYDKDFNNEADTPDNFQSRRPNTSFCFLDIRSPGLGDTAMYLCATSGLLAGLPQETQYFGPGTRLLVL.

V usage is TRBV2 and J usage is TRBJ2-3; D is ambiguous. The CDR3 extends over 11 amino acids. V was trimmed by 5 bases and J by 9 bases, leaving 9 bases between them. The germline V gene has CDR1 SNHLY and CDR2 FYNNEI. The CDR3 loop reads CASSTQITQYF. The CDR3 bases are TGTGCCAGCAGTACCCAGATAACGCAGTATTTT.

V is TRBV28 and J is TRBJ2-7; D is possibly TRBD1 (5 bases). Deletions cut 0 bases from V and 5 bases from J, with 14 bases between. The CDR3 loop spans 15 amino acids. Germline V lookup: CDR1 MDHEN, CDR2 SYDVKM. The CDR3 DNA reads as TGTGCCAGCAGTTTATGGGGGCAGCAGGCGGACGAGCAGTACTTC. Translated: CASSLWGQQADEQYF.

The chain recombines TRBV28 with TRBJ2-4; 7 positions agree with TRBD1. Losses at the gene ends were 2 bases for V and 0 bases for J; bases not matched to a gene: 7. The germline V gene encodes CDR1 MDHEN and CDR2 SYDVKM. This CDR3 has 17 residues. This CDR3 reads CASSLGGQALAKNIQYF. The CDR3 DNA is TGTGCCAGCAGTTTAGGAGGACAGGCCCTAGCCAAAAACATTCAGTACTTC.

This clone was observed once. This chain connects TRBV18 to TRBJ1-3, with TRBD1 identical over 8 bases. Trimming removed 2 bases from V and 4 bases from J; junction bases left unmatched: 7. Germline V gene lookup returns CDR1 KGHSH and CDR2 LQKENI. This CDR3 comprises 16 residues. CDR3 in amino acids: CASSPSRTGKGNTIYF. Here the CDR3 DNA reads TGTGCCAGCTCACCATCCCGGACAGGGAAGGGAAACACCATATATTTT.